These T cell receptor beta chains were read from a single sample in a study of T-cell memory formation after mild COVID-19. TCRdb re-analysed the 5' RACE reads in MiXCR, keeping a single row per CDR3 protein. The sample includes about 130,000 distinct CDR3 sequences, 15% to 20% of them seen just once. The sequenced sample consisted of PBMCs or a T cell subset sorted from them (not recorded which). The receptors originated from a man between 18 and 29 years old who had mild COVID-19 (a few samples of this study predate the infection). Cell type and time point are not known. Both conserved end residues are part of each CDR3. The order of the fields is D gene, J gene, clone size, V gene, CDR3 protein, CDR3 DNA. A D gene is named only where the DNA matches it firmly. A row's size may be missing; if present it is once, few, many or a size class.

TRBD1	TRBJ2-3	-	TRBV12-3/TRBV12-4	CASSPGTGGADTQYF	TGTGCCAGCAGCCCAGGGACAGGGGGCGCAGATACGCAGTATTTT
-	TRBJ1-2	-	TRBV4-1	CASSLSPHIGRYGYTF	TGCGCCAGCAGCCTCTCCCCACACATCGGAAGGTATGGCTACACCTTC
TRBD2	TRBJ2-1	few	TRBV7-2	CASSSPTSTSGGASYNEQFF	TGTGCCAGCAGCTCACCAACCTCGACTAGCGGGGGGGCCTCCTACAATGAGCAGTTCTTC
-	TRBJ2-3	many	TRBV7-9	CASSLLRTDTQYF	TGTGCCAGCAGCTTATTGCGCACAGATACGCAGTATTTT
TRBD1	TRBJ2-1	few	TRBV7-2	CASSFDRGRWDEQFF	TGTGCCAGCAGCTTTGACAGGGGAAGATGGGATGAGCAGTTCTTC
-	TRBJ1-2	-	TRBV5-6	CASSLVGALSGGYTF	TGTGCCAGCAGCTTGGTGGGGGCGCTTTCCGGTGGCTACACCTTC
-	TRBJ2-2	-	TRBV12-3/TRBV12-4	CASSSGTGTGELFF	TGTGCCAGCAGTTCCGGCACCGGCACCGGGGAGCTGTTTTTT
TRBD2	TRBJ2-5	-	TRBV6-5	CASSYPERDAKETQYF	TGTGCCAGCAGTTACCCAGAGCGGGACGCCAAAGAGACCCAGTACTTC
-	TRBJ2-3	many	TRBV5-4	CASSLGLVTDTQYF	TGTGCCAGCAGCTTGGGGCTAGTCACAGATACGCAGTATTTT
-	TRBJ2-3	many	TRBV7-2	CASSLGRGDTQYF	TGTGCCAGCAGCTTAGGCAGGGGAGATACGCAGTATTTT
-	TRBJ1-3	few	TRBV18	CASSTRSSGNTIYF	TGTGCCAGCTCAACGAGGAGCTCTGGAAACACCATATATTTT
-	TRBJ2-5	-	TRBV7-2	CASSRAETQYF	TGTGCCAGCAGCCGAGCGGAGACCCAGTACTTC
TRBD1	TRBJ2-2	few	TRBV10-2	CASSEQGAPTGELFF	TGCGCCAGCAGTGAGCAGGGGGCGCCCACCGGGGAGCTGTTTTTT
-	TRBJ1-1	few	TRBV12-3/TRBV12-4	CASSYRVVRAHTEAFF	TGTGCCAGCAGTTACCGAGTCGTCCGGGCCCACACTGAAGCTTTCTTT
-	TRBJ2-7	many	TRBV5-1	CASSWRPVSYEQYF	TGCGCCAGCAGCTGGAGACCCGTATCCTACGAGCAGTACTTC
-	TRBJ1-5	few	TRBV21-1	CARKDSGNQPQHF	TGTGCCAGAAAGGACAGCGGAAATCAGCCCCAGCATTTT
TRBD2	TRBJ2-2	many	TRBV20-1	CSALAGERTGELFF	TGCAGTGCTTTAGCGGGGGAACGCACCGGGGAGCTGTTTTTT
TRBD1	TRBJ2-2	few	TRBV12-3/TRBV12-4	CASSATGVAGELFF	TGTGCCAGCAGTGCAACAGGGGTGGCCGGGGAGCTGTTTTTT
-	TRBJ1-5	few	TRBV12-3/TRBV12-4	CASNLQGFNQPQHF	TGTGCCAGCAATCTACAGGGTTTCAATCAGCCCCAGCATTTT
-	TRBJ2-3	-	TRBV6-1	CASSETGFADTQYF	TGTGCCAGCAGTGAAACGGGTTTTGCAGATACGCAGTATTTT
-	TRBJ2-6	-	TRBV4-3	CASGDRWANVLTF	TGCGCCAGCGGCGACCGTTGGGCCAACGTCCTGACTTTC
-	TRBJ2-2	-	TRBV7-2	CASSFRLNTGELFF	TGTGCCAGCAGCTTCCGTCTGAACACCGGGGAGCTGTTTTTT
-	TRBJ2-7	-	TRBV4-1	CASSQFVSSTGVNEQYF	TGCGCCAGCAGCCAATTTGTATCCTCAACCGGGGTGAACGAGCAGTACTTC
-	TRBJ2-3	many	TRBV5-1	CASSSGGRAVDTQYF	TGCGCCAGCAGCTCCGGGGGCCGAGCTGTCGATACGCAGTATTTT
TRBD1	TRBJ1-6	-	TRBV18	CASSPGTGDNSPLHF	TGTGCCAGCTCACCCGGGACAGGGGATAATTCACCCCTCCACTTT
-	TRBJ2-2	-	TRBV4-3	CASSRETDNTGELFF	TGCGCCAGCAGCCGGGAGACGGATAACACCGGGGAGCTGTTTTTT
-	TRBJ1-5	few	TRBV15	CATSRDPGGSQPQHF	TGTGCCACCAGCAGAGATCCCGGAGGCAGTCAGCCCCAGCATTTT
TRBD2	TRBJ2-3	once	TRBV4-2	CASSQTLAGRTDTQYF	TGTGCCAGCAGCCAAACACTAGCGGGGCGCACAGATACGCAGTATTTT
-	TRBJ1-1	-	TRBV20-1	CSARGGVNTEAFF	TGCAGTGCTAGAGGCGGCGTCAACACTGAAGCTTTCTTT
-	TRBJ2-3	few	TRBV5-1	CASSLALANEGDTQYF	TGCGCCAGCAGCTTGGCTCTAGCGAACGAAGGGGATACGCAGTATTTT
TRBD2	TRBJ2-3	few	TRBV5-1	CASSFPWRGSDTQYF	TGCGCCAGCAGCTTTCCCTGGCGGGGGTCAGATACGCAGTATTTT
-	TRBJ2-1	few	TRBV12-3/TRBV12-4	CASRRDPAGNEQFF	TGTGCCAGCAGGCGGGACCCCGCCGGCAATGAGCAGTTCTTC
TRBD1	TRBJ1-2	-	TRBV18	CASSPPRDRGINYGYTF	TGTGCCAGCTCACCGCCCCGGGACAGGGGCATTAACTATGGCTACACCTTC
-	TRBJ1-4	few	TRBV12-3/TRBV12-4	CASSSPLRATNEKLFF	TGTGCCAGCAGCTCCCCTCTGCGGGCAACTAATGAAAAACTGTTTTTT
-	TRBJ1-6	few	TRBV7-2	CASSLGYNSPLHF	TGTGCCAGCAGCTTAGGGTATAATTCACCCCTCCACTTT
-	TRBJ2-1	once	TRBV19	CASSIAQGAYNEQFF	TGTGCCAGTAGTATAGCTCAGGGTGCCTACAATGAGCAGTTCTTC
-	TRBJ2-2	few	TRBV20-1	CSARERPGTSNTGELFF	TGCAGTGCTAGAGAGAGGCCAGGAACTTCGAACACCGGGGAGCTGTTTTTT
-	TRBJ2-3	-	TRBV5-5	CASSEGTPRAQYF	TGTGCCAGCAGCGAGGGGACACCCCGGGCGCAGTATTTT
-	TRBJ1-1	-	TRBV5-6	CASSLVAGALGTEAFF	TGTGCCAGCAGCTTGGTGGCAGGGGCTCTAGGCACTGAAGCTTTCTTT
TRBD2	TRBJ2-5	few	TRBV7-2	CASSFQRGAGETQYF	TGTGCCAGCAGCTTCCAGCGGGGGGCGGGAGAGACCCAGTACTTC
-	TRBJ1-5	many	TRBV12-3/TRBV12-4	CASSLVGGSNQPQHF	TGTGCCAGCAGTTTAGTTGGGGGTTCCAATCAGCCCCAGCATTTT
TRBD2	TRBJ2-1	-	TRBV2	CASSAGLAGSNEQFF	TGTGCCAGCAGTGCAGGGCTAGCGGGGAGCAATGAGCAGTTCTTC
-	TRBJ1-3	few	TRBV7-9	CASSFGGYENTIYF	TGTGCCAGCAGCTTCGGGGGTTATGAAAACACCATATATTTT
-	TRBJ2-2	few	TRBV11-2	CASSLGLQPTGELFF	TGTGCCAGCAGCTTAGGTCTCCAACCCACCGGGGAGCTGTTTTTT
TRBD2	TRBJ2-5	few	TRBV20-1	CSARGYGLPGGETQYF	TGCAGTGCTAGAGGGTACGGACTCCCGGGGGGTGAGACCCAGTACTTC
TRBD2	TRBJ2-1	-	TRBV5-1	CASSMGTSGGGDEQFF	TGCGCCAGCAGCATGGGGACTAGCGGGGGGGGCGATGAGCAGTTCTTC
-	TRBJ2-3	-	TRBV12-3/TRBV12-4	CASSFAGIFTDTQYF	TGTGCCAGCAGTTTCGCCGGGATATTCACAGATACGCAGTATTTT
-	TRBJ2-3	few	TRBV5-1	CASKKGEWNTDTQYF	TGCGCCAGCAAAAAGGGTGAATGGAACACAGATACGCAGTATTTT
TRBD1	TRBJ1-4	few	TRBV7-9	CASSRDRNEKLFF	TGTGCCAGCAGCAGGGACAGGAATGAAAAACTGTTTTTT
-	TRBJ2-5	-	TRBV12-3/TRBV12-4	CASNTGLGTQYF	TGTGCCAGCAATACAGGTTTAGGGACCCAGTACTTC
-	TRBJ1-1	-	TRBV5-1	CASSLAAGVKTEAFF	TGCGCCAGCAGCTTGGCTGCGGGGGTGAAGACTGAAGCTTTCTTT
TRBD1	TRBJ2-7	-	TRBV10-3	CAISGQGQNYEQYF	TGTGCCATCAGTGGTCAGGGACAGAACTACGAGCAGTACTTC
-	TRBJ1-6	-	TRBV27	CASSKASSYNSPLHF	TGTGCCAGCAGTAAGGCGAGCTCCTATAATTCACCCCTCCACTTT
TRBD2	TRBJ2-5	few	TRBV12-3/TRBV12-4	CASSLSAGGQETQYF	TGTGCCAGCAGTTTGTCCGCGGGGGGGCAGGAGACCCAGTACTTC
-	TRBJ2-3	few	TRBV20-1	CSAQYRGTGGTQYF	TGCAGTGCTCAGTACAGGGGAACCGGGGGTACGCAGTATTTT
-	TRBJ2-7	many	TRBV5-1	CASSARQFGDEQYF	TGCGCCAGCAGCGCACGGCAGTTCGGGGACGAGCAGTACTTC
-	TRBJ1-1	-	TRBV7-6	CASSAGLRNTEAFF	TGTGCCAGCAGCGCGGGACTCAGGAACACTGAAGCTTTCTTT
TRBD1	TRBJ1-2	few	TRBV10-3	CAISGPDRGSGTF	TGTGCCATCAGTGGTCCGGACAGGGGTTCCGGCACCTTC